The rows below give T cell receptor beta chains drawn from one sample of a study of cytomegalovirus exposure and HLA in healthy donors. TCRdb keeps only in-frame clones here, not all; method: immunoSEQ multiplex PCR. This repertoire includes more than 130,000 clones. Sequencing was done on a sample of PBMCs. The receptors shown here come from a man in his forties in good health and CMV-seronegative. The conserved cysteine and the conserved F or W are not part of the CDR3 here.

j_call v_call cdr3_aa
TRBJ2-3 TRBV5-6 ASSLGRRVIGDTQY
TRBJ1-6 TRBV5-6 ASSLVQGASNSPLH
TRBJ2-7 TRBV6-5 ASSYWRFAGYEQY
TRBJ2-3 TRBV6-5 ASSLAGVTDTQY
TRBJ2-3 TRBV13 ASSLPSGPTDTQY
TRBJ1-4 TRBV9 ASSGDRGSEKLF
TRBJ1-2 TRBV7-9 ASSATGGYGYT
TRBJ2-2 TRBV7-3 ASSLRGSGGSNTGELF
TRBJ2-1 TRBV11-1 ASSGYYEQF
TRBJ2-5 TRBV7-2 ASSLKGGGAVWY
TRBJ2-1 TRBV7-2 ASSPGLAGDGEQF
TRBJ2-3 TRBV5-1 ASSPMGRGNTDTQY
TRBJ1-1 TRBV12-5 ASARDRANTEAF
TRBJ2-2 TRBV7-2 ASSPGQTGELF
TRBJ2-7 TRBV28 ASSLPGISYEQY
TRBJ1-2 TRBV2 ASSFWNYGCT
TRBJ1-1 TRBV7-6 ASSPGQGLTNTEAF
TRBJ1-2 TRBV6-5 ASSFRGLEGYT
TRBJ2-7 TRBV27 ASKPRSPTYEQY
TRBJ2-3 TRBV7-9 ASSLSGDVDTQY
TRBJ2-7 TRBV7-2 ASSLEGRSSYEQY
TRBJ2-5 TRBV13 ASSFGDREGTQY
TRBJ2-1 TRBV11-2 ASSPNYNEQF
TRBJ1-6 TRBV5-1 ASSSGQGDSSPLH
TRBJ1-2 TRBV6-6 ASSSYRVPYGYT
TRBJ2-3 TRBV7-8 ASSDRLSDTQY
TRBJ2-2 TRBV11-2 ASSLEIGGPGELF
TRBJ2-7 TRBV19 ASSKPTGPHSYEQY
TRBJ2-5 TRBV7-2 ASSPRTGASETQY
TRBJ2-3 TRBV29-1 SVEPGHTDTQY
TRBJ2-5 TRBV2 ANSGTGQETQY
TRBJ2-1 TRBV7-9 ASSLRGSGGGNEQF
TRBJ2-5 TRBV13 ASSFTSDFSQETQY
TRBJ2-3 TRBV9 ASSPQGGGGGGTDTQY
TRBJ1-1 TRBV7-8 ASSLAGGLLNTEAF